The 16 T cell receptor beta chains presented below share a single source sample, sequenced in a study of tumor and adjacent non-tumor tissue in lung cancer. Three rounds of nested PCR, following a modified ARM-PCR protocol, produced the TCRbeta library. TCRdb itself ran the multiplex PCR reads through MiXCR, one entry per CDR3 protein. Among 120,000 or so distinct CDR3 sequences listed, 66% were seen once. The template was RNA from unsorted bulk tissue. The material sequenced was lung tumor tissue. The receptors originated from a man aged 25 to 40 with non-small cell lung cancer.

The chain uses TRBV20-1 and TRBJ2-1, with 12 nucleotides matching TRBD2. Trimming cost V 2 bases and J 6 bases; bases outside gene matches: 11. CDR1 DFQATT and CDR2 SNEGSKA come from the germline V gene (reference sequence). The CDR3 has 17 amino acids. The DNA of the CDR3 is TGCAGTGCTAGAAATCCCAGGACTAGCGGGACTCGCAATGAGCAGTTCTTC. Protein: CSARNPRTSGTRNEQFF.

Worth noting for this clonotype: A much bigger clone sits one base away, suggesting this may be a read error. The V gene is TRBV7-8, the J gene TRBJ1-1; perhaps TRBD1 as D (5 bases). The CDR3 loop spans 14 amino acids. CDR1 is SGHVS and CDR2 is FQNEAQ in the germline V gene. The CDR3 DNA follows: TGTGCCAGCAGCTCCCAGACAGTGAACACTGGAGCTTTCTTT. Translation gives CASSSQTVNTGAFF.

In regard to this clonotype: The junction departs from the called germline gene at one end, perhaps through a read error. The chain uses TRBV29-1 and TRBJ1-2; no definite D call. The CDR3 spans 12 residues. Looked up from germline, CDR1 is SQVTM and CDR2 is ANQGSEA. The CDR3 DNA sequence: TGCGGCGTCGCCCGGAGAGGCGAAAGCTACACCTTC. Amino acids: CGVARRGESYTF.

Of note for this clonotype: Given a much more abundant clone one base away, this may be a read error. The V call is TRBV29-1, the J call TRBJ2-2; maybe TRBD1 (6 bases). The CDR3 is 12 residues long. V was trimmed by 7 bases and J by 7 bases, leaving 13 bases between them. Germline loops: CDR1 SQVTM, CDR2 ANQGSEA. Here the CDR3 reads CSGQDPLGELFF. Written as DNA, the CDR3 is TGCAGCGGACAGGACCCCCTCGGGGAGCTGTTTTTT.

As to this clonotype: A much larger clone lies a single base off, so this may be a read error. The CDR3 bases are TGTGCCATCAGTCCGGGGGAAGATACGCAGTATTTT. Translated, it gives CAISPGEDTQYF. The rearrangement uses TRBV6-1 and TRBJ2-3, with D maybe TRBD2 (6 bases). This CDR3 has 12 residues. Germline V lookup: CDR1 MNHNS, CDR2 SASEGT.

This clonotype was seen more than once but under ten times. The chain has TRBV5-4 and TRBJ2-3; TRBD2 matches 11 bases. The CDR3 spans 18 residues. Germline CDR1 SGHNT, CDR2 YYREEE (reference sequence). Trimming cost V 4 bases and J 0 bases; bases outside gene matches: 10. The CDR3 sequence: CASSPSRTSGLSTDTQYF. Written as DNA, the CDR3 is TGTGCCAGCAGCCCGAGCCGGACTAGCGGGCTTAGCACAGATACGCAGTATTTT.

The chain couples TRBV6-2 or TRBV6-3 to TRBJ2-1; 10 bases agree with TRBD2. The CDR3 spans 20 residues. The V gene end was trimmed by 3 bases and the J gene end by 1 base; junction bases not matched to a gene: 15. Germline V lookup: CDR1 MNHEY, CDR2 SVGEGT. In nucleotides, the CDR3 is TGTGCCAGCAGTTATAATCTCCTAGCGGGAGATCGGGATTCCTACAATGAGCAGTTCTTC. It translates to CASSYNLLAGDRDSYNEQFF.

For this clonotype: A read error is possible here, since a much larger clone lies one base away. The V and J genes are TRBV29-1 and TRBJ2-7; tentative D call: TRBD2 (5 bases). CDR3 length: 14 amino acids. Trimming stripped 5 bases from V and 7 bases from J, with 21 bases between. Per germline, CDR1 SQVTM and CDR2 ANQGSEA. In DNA, the CDR3 is TGCAGCGTTAAGAAAGTGGGAGCTGGTCGGGAGCAGTACTTC. Protein: CSVKKVGAGREQYF.

The V and J genes are TRBV10-2 and TRBJ2-2; a weak D match, TRBD1 (6 bases). V lost 10 bases, J lost 7 bases, and 13 bases lay in between. The CDR3 has 12 amino acids. Germline CDR1 reads WSHSY; CDR2 reads SAAADI. For the CDR3, the DNA is TGCGCCAACAGGGCAAGGGTCGGGGAGCTGTTTTTT. It is translated as CANRARVGELFF.

In this sample, this clonotype turned up a few times. The chain combines TRBV4-2 with TRBJ2-7; the match to TRBD1 covers 11 bases. The ends lost 2 bases at V and 4 bases at J; junction bases unmatched: 4. The germline V gene has CDR1 LGHNA and CDR2 YNFKEQ. The CDR3 is 15 amino acids. CDR3 sequence reads: CASSQQGTGGYEQYF. The CDR3 coding sequence is TGTGCCAGCAGCCAACAGGGGACAGGGGGGTACGAGCAGTACTTC.

To note about this clonotype: The junction differs from germline at one of its ends, possibly a read error. The V gene is TRBV10-2, the J gene TRBJ1-5, with D possibly TRBD1 on 6 matching bases. Germline V lookup: CDR1 WSHSY, CDR2 SAAADI. The CDR3 runs 16 residues. CDR3 amino acids: CATSSGTRGGSQPQHF. In nucleotides, the CDR3 is TGCGCCACCAGTTCAGGGACAAGGGGCGGAAGTCAGCCCCAGCATTTT.

In regard to this clonotype: A much larger clonotype is one base distant, so this may be a read error. The CDR3 DNA reads TGTGCCAGCAGTTTCGTTTCGGGCATGCTGAGCTCACCCCTCCACTTT. Amino acids: CASSFVSGMLSSPLHF. The chain employs TRBV12-3 or TRBV12-4 and TRBJ1-6; D unresolved. The CDR3 is 16 amino acids. V was pared by 3 bases and J by 10 bases, with 19 bases between.

A few counts support this clonotype. At one of its ends the junction is not consistent with the germline gene, which may arise from a read error. The chain employs TRBV24-1 and TRBJ2-1; no definite D call. This CDR3 is 14 amino acids long. From germline, CDR1 is KGHDR and CDR2 SFDVKD. The CDR3 protein is CDTSRKSSYNEQFF. The CDR3 DNA reads as TGTGACACCAGCCGGAAGAGCTCCTACAATGAGCAGTTCTTC.

The table lists this clonotype with many counts. The chain has TRBV20-1 and TRBJ2-7, with 8 nucleotides matching TRBD1. The CDR3 length is 14 residues. Unmatched junction bases numbered 5, after V lost 3 bases and J lost 1 base. CDR1 and CDR2 (germline): DFQATT, SNEGSKA (reference sequence). Here the CDR3 reads CSASRTGRSYEQYF. In DNA form, the CDR3 reads TGCAGTGCTAGCCGGACAGGGAGGTCCTACGAGCAGTACTTC.

This clonotype came up many times. The J gene is TRBJ2-1, the V gene TRBV5-6; 10 bases fit TRBD1. Germline assignment: CDR1 SGHDT and CDR2 YYEEEE. The CDR3 sequence is 13 residues long. V lost 4 bases, J lost 6 bases, and 1 base stayed unmatched. CDR3 coding DNA: TGTGCCAGCAGCCGGGACAGGGGCAATGAGCAGTTCTTC. Translating it yields CASSRDRGNEQFF.

This clonotype was observed once. A much larger clone sits a single nucleotide away, making a read error possible. This chain uses TRBV6-5 with TRBJ2-7; D gene ambiguous. The germline V gene encodes CDR1 MNHEY and CDR2 SVGAGI. This CDR3 spans 14 amino acids. V lost 2 bases and J 5 bases, leaving 13 bases between the germline ends. The CDR3 reads CASSYGRIPDEQYF. CDR3 DNA: TGTGCCAGCAGTTACGGGCGGATCCCCGACGAGCAGTACTTC.